This T cell receptor (beta chain) is drawn from a study of blood T cell repertoires in COVID-19. Background on the study: Italy, Spain and the United States were the sources of the convalescent and acute COVID-19 samples. T cells, B-cell-depleted T cells, or PBMCs provided the cDNA or gDNA that served as material.

Per the study methods: Researchers report that nucleated cell counts were estimated from reference gene primer amplification. TCRdb's table, derived via immunoSEQ multiplex PCR, lists solely in-frame clones and lacks some. That table is the source of V, J and clone size, and D and trimming were worked out from the DNA. The sample includes approximately 280,000 clones, approximately 90% of them seen just once. Germline values: CDR1 MNHEY, CDR2 SVGAGI. The length of the CDR3 is 14 residues. V gave up 6 bases and J gave up 3 bases; unmatched junction bases: 3. Sequencing input: peripheral blood. The TCR originated in a man aged 35-49 years with acute or convalescent COVID-19. The chain links TRBV6-5 to TRBJ2-3, with TRBD1 matching over 10 bases. Here the CDR3 reads CASRRQGATDTQYF. The CDR3 nucleotides are TGTGCCAGCAGGCGACAGGGGGCAACAGATACGCAGTATTTT.